This is a list of T cell receptor beta chains from one sample in a study of low-dose radiotherapy and immunotherapy resistance in tumors. MiXCR, applied by TCRdb to the reads, yields one record per CDR3 protein. The sample lists fewer than 90,000 distinct CDR3 sequences, 15% to 20% seen once, with over 4.5% in the top ten. Specimen: PBMCs, collected before treatment. These TCRs come from a male donor with prostate cancer. CDR3s include the opening cysteine and the closing phenylalanine or tryptophan. The D gene is left open where the match is weak. Clone size is shown for a subset of rows, as once, few, many or a class of expanded clone.

d_call clone_size j_call cdr3_length v_call cdr3_nt cdr3_aa
- many TRBJ2-2 16 TRBV6-1 TGTGCCAGCAGTGAAGTGGGGGGGGGGCCAAACGGGGAGCTGTTTTTT CASSEVGGGPNGELFF
- many TRBJ2-5 13 TRBV6-2/TRBV6-3 TGTGCCAGCAGTAAGGACAGTGAAGAGACCCAGTACTTC CASSKDSEETQYF
TRBD2 many TRBJ2-2 15 TRBV6-4 TGTGCCAGCAAGGAAGCGGGAGCGAACACCGGGGAGCTGTTTTTT CASKEAGANTGELFF
- once TRBJ2-2 18 TRBV7-9 - CASSLRAGGPNTGELFFF
TRBD2 many TRBJ2-7 14 TRBV12-3/TRBV12-4 TGTGCCAGCAGCTTAGCGGGGGAGACCTACGAGCAGTACTTC CASSLAGETYEQYF
TRBD2 many TRBJ2-1 14 TRBV20-1 TGCAGTGCTGGGGCTCCGGGACTAGCGTGGGAGCAGTTCTTC CSAGAPGLAWEQFF
- once TRBJ1-1 13 TRBV5-6 TGTGCCAGCAGCACAGGGTTGAACACTGAAGCTTTCTTT CASSTGLNTEAFF
- many TRBJ2-5 15 TRBV4-3 TGCGCCAGCAGCCAAGGGCGGAGGACCACGGAGACCCAGTACTTC CASSQGRRTTETQYF
- many TRBJ2-3 13 TRBV20-1 TGCAGTGCGGGGGGACAAACGCCAGATACGCAGTATTTT CSAGGQTPDTQYF
- few TRBJ1-6 14 TRBV10-3 TGTGCCATCAGTGAACAGAGCTTCGGTTCACCCCTCCACTTT CAISEQSFGSPLHF
- many TRBJ2-2 14 TRBV4-2 TGTGCCAGCAGCCTAGAAGTCGGGACCGGGGAGCTGTTTTTT CASSLEVGTGELFF
TRBD1 many TRBJ2-3 12 TRBV29-1 TGCAGCAGGACAGGCGACACAGATACGCAGTATTTT CSRTGDTDTQYF
TRBD2 many TRBJ2-1 17 TRBV20-1 TGCAGTGCTAGAGATTTTGCGGGACTAGCGCAATACAATGAGCAGTTCTTC CSARDFAGLAQYNEQFF
- many TRBJ2-1 13 TRBV6-6 TGTGCCAGCAGTTACCCCCAGGGGAATGAGCAGTTCTTC CASSYPQGNEQFF
TRBD1 - TRBJ2-1 15 TRBV3-1 TGTGCCAGCAGCTACAGCAGGGGGCCCTACAATGAGCAGTTCTTC CASSYSRGPYNEQFF
- many TRBJ2-5 13 TRBV29-1 TGCAGCGTTGTACTGGGTTTTGGAGAGACCCAGTACTTC CSVVLGFGETQYF
TRBD1 - TRBJ1-5 16 TRBV20-1 TGCAGTGCTAGAGGGACACAGGGGGCGGGCAATCAGCCCCAGCATTTT CSARGTQGAGNQPQHF
TRBD2 many TRBJ2-3 16 TRBV12-3/TRBV12-4 TGTGCCAGCAGAGAACAAGCGGGAGGAGGGACAGATACGCAGTATTTT CASREQAGGGTDTQYF
- few TRBJ2-7 15 TRBV5-1 TGCGCCAGCAGCTTGGATCCGGCTAGCTCCTACGAGCAGTACTTC CASSLDPASSYEQYF
TRBD2 many TRBJ2-7 17 TRBV5-1 TGCGCCAGCAGCCCGGGGTCCGGAGGACTAGCGGATTACGAGCAGTACTTC CASSPGSGGLADYEQYF
- many TRBJ2-5 14 TRBV20-1 TGCAGTGCTAGAGATATGCCGGACCAAGAGACCCAGTACTTC CSARDMPDQETQYF
TRBD1 many TRBJ2-1 15 TRBV27 TGTGCCAGCAGAGCCGGGACAGGGGGGTACAATGAGCAGTTCTTC CASRAGTGGYNEQFF
- many TRBJ1-5 17 TRBV28 TGTGCCAGTTACTCGCGGTATTCGGGGGCGCGCAATCAGCCCCAGCATTTT CASYSRYSGARNQPQHF
- many TRBJ2-7 16 TRBV10-3 TGTGCCATCAGTGAGCTAGGTGAGACAGCGAGCTACGAGCAGTACTTC CAISELGETASYEQYF
- many TRBJ1-5 13 TRBV6-1 TGTGCCAGCCGCCCGGACCTCAATCAGCCCCAGCATTTT CASRPDLNQPQHF
TRBD1 many TRBJ1-1 14 TRBV30 TGTGCCTGGAAAAAGGGACAGGTGAACACTGAAGCTTTCTTT CAWKKGQVNTEAFF
TRBD1 many TRBJ1-2 13 TRBV7-3 TGTGCCAGCAGCCAGGGGGGGAACTATGGCTACACCTTC CASSQGGNYGYTF
- many TRBJ1-2 13 TRBV20-1 TGCAGTGCTACCAAGCAGACCAACTATGGCTACACCTTC CSATKQTNYGYTF
- many TRBJ2-5 11 TRBV29-1 TGCAGCGTTGAAAATTTGAAGACCCAGTACTTC CSVENLKTQYF
TRBD2 few TRBJ2-3 13 TRBV2 TGTGCCTCCCGGGGGGGGAGCACAGATACGCAGTATTTT CASRGGSTDTQYF
- many TRBJ2-7 14 TRBV11-2 TGTGCCAGCACCGAAGCCAGGGGCCCACACGGGCAGTACTTC CASTEARGPHGQYF
- many TRBJ1-3 12 TRBV13 TGTGCCAGCAGCTTAACTGGAAACACCATATATTTT CASSLTGNTIYF
- many TRBJ1-5 14 TRBV7-6 TGTGCCAGCAGCTTAGTAAGCGGCAATCAGCCCCAGCATTTT CASSLVSGNQPQHF
- many TRBJ2-5 11 TRBV20-1 TGCAGTGCCACACTGACCGAGACCCAGTACTTC CSATLTETQYF
TRBD1 - TRBJ1-1 14 TRBV5-1 TGCGCCAGCAGCACTGACAGGGGGCACACTGAAGCTTTCTTT CASSTDRGHTEAFF
- many TRBJ2-5 13 TRBV5-8 TGTGCCAGCAGCTGGGCTTACCAAGAGACCCAGTACTTC CASSWAYQETQYF
TRBD2 many TRBJ2-1 15 TRBV3-1 TGTGCCAGCAGCCGCGGGAGGGCCGTCTACAATGAGCAGTTCTTC CASSRGRAVYNEQFF
- - TRBJ1-5 16 TRBV2 TGTGCCAGCAGTGAAACGTTGGGGGTCTCATCGCAGCCCCAGCATTTT CASSETLGVSSQPQHF
- many TRBJ1-6 13 TRBV12-3/TRBV12-4 TGTGCCAGCCTAGCGAGCTATAATTCACCCCTCCACTTT CASLASYNSPLHF
- - TRBJ2-6 16 TRBV3-1 TGTGCCAGCAGCCAAGTCCCGGGTGCCGGGGCCAACGTCCTGACTTTC CASSQVPGAGANVLTF
TRBD2 many TRBJ2-1 18 TRBV5-1 TGCGCCAGCAGCTTGGCTAGTCTAGGGACTAGCGGGAGTCGTGAGCAGTTCTTC CASSLASLGTSGSREQFF
- - TRBJ2-3 16 TRBV7-2 TGTGCCAGCAGCTCCCCCCAGACACCTTCCACAGATACGCAGTATTTT CASSSPQTPSTDTQYF
TRBD2 few TRBJ2-5 15 TRBV27 TGTGCCAGCAGACGGACTAGCGGGAGCCAAGAGACCCAGTACTTC CASRRTSGSQETQYF
- many TRBJ1-4 13 TRBV7-2 TGTGCCAGCAGCTTAGCAGCCGCTGGAAAACTGTTTTTT CASSLAAAGKLFF
- many TRBJ2-7 15 TRBV28 TGTGCCAGCAGACCTGGGGGACCGGACCCCTACGAGCAGTACTTC CASRPGGPDPYEQYF
- - TRBJ1-4 16 TRBV5-1 TGCGCCAGCAGCTTGGGCCCACTCAGGACTAATGAAAAACTGTTTTTT CASSLGPLRTNEKLFF
- many TRBJ1-5 13 TRBV6-2/TRBV6-3 TGTGCCAGACCAACAGAGAAACCTCAGCCCCAGCATTTT CARPTEKPQPQHF
TRBD2 many TRBJ2-3 13 TRBV20-1 TGCAGTGCTACACTAGCGGCCCCGAGGGCGCAGTATTTT CSATLAAPRAQYF
- many TRBJ2-7 14 TRBV7-2 TGTGCCAGCAGCCCCCCTGGGGTTTCCTACGAGCAGTACTTC CASSPPGVSYEQYF
- - TRBJ2-1 17 TRBV6-2/TRBV6-3 TGTGCCAGCAGTGAAGCCAGGAGGGCTAGCGAATCCCGCAATGAGCAGTTC CASSEARRASESRNEQF
- many TRBJ1-1 14 TRBV5-1 TGCGCCAGCAGCTTACAGGCCACGAACACTGAAGCTTTCTTT CASSLQATNTEAFF
TRBD1 - TRBJ2-1 17 TRBV5-1 TGCGCCAGCAGCTCCCGGAGGTGGGACAGAGGACCCAATGAGCAGTTCTTC CASSSRRWDRGPNEQFF